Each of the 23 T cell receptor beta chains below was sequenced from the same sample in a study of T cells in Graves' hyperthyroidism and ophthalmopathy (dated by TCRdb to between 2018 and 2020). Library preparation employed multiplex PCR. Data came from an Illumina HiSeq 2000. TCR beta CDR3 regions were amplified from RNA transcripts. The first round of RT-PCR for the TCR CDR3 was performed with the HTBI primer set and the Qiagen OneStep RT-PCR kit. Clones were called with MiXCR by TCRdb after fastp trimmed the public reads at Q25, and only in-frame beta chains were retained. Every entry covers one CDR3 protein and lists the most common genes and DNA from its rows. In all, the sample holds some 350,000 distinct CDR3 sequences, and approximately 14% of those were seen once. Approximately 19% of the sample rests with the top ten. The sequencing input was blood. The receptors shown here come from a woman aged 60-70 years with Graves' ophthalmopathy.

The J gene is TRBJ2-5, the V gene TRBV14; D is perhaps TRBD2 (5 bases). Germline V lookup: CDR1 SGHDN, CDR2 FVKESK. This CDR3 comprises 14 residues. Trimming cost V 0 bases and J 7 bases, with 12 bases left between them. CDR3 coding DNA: TGTGCCAGCAGCCAAGACGAGGGTCACCGGACCCAGTACTTC. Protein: CASSQDEGHRTQYF.

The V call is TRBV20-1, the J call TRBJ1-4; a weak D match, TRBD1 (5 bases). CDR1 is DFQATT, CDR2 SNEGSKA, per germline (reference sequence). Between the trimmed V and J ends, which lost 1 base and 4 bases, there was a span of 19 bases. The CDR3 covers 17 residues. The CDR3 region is CSARGTDMDSDNEKLFF. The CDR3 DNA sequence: TGCAGTGCTAGAGGTACGGACATGGACTCAGATAATGAAAAACTGTTTTTT.

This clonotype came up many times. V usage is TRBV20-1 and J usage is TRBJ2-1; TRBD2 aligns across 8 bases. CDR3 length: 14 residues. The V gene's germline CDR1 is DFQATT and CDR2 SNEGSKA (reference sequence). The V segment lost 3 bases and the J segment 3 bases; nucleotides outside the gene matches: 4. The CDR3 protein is CSASASGHYNEQFF. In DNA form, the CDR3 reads TGCAGTGCTAGCGCTAGCGGGCACTACAATGAGCAGTTCTTC.

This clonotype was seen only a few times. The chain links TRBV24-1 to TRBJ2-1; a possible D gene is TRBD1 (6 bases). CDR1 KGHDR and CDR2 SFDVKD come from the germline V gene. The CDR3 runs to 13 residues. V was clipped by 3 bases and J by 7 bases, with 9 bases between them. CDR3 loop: CATSDNTGNEQFF. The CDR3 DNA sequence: TGTGCCACCAGTGATAACACAGGGAATGAGCAGTTCTTC.

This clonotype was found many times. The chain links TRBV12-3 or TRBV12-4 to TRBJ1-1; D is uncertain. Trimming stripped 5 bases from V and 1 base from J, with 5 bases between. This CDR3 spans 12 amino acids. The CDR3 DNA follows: TGTGCCAGCAGTAACCCGAACACTGAAGCTTTCTTT. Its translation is CASSNPNTEAFF.

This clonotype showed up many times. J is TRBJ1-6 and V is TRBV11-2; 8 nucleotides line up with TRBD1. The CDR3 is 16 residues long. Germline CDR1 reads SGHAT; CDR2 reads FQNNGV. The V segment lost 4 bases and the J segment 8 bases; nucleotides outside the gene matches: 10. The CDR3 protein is CASSSTGQGAYSPLHF. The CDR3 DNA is TGTGCCAGCAGCTCCACAGGACAGGGTGCTTATTCACCCCTCCACTTT.

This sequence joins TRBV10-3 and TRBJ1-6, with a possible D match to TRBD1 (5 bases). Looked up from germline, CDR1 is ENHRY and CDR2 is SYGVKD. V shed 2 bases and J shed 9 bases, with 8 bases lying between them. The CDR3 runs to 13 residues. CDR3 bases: TGTGCCATCAGTGAGGGGGCGGGTTCACCCCTCCACTTT. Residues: CAISEGAGSPLHF.

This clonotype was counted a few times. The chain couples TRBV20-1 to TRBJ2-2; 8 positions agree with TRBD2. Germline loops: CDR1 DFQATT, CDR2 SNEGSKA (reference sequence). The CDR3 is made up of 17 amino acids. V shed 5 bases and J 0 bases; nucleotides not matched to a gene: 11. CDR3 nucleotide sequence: TGCAGTGCTCTTCCCTTAGCGGGACCAACGAACACCGGGGAGCTGTTTTTT. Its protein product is CSALPLAGPTNTGELFF.

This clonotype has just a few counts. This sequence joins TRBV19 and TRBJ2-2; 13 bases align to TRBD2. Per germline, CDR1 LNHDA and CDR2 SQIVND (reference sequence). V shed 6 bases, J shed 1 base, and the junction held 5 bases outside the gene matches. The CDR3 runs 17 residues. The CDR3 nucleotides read TGTGCCAGTAGGAAGGGACTAGCGGGAAGGAACACCGGGGAGCTGTTTTTT. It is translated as CASRKGLAGRNTGELFF.

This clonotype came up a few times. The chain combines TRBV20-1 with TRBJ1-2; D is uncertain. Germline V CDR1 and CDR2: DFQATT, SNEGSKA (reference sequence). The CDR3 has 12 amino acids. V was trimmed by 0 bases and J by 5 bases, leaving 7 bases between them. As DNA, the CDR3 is TGCAGTGCTAGAGACTCTCCATATGGCTACACCTTC. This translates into CSARDSPYGYTF.

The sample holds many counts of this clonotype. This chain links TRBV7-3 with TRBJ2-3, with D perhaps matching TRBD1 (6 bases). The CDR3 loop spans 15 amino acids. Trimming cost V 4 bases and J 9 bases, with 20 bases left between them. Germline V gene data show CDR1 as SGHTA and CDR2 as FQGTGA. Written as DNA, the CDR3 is TGTGCCAGCAGCTCTGCCCTTTTCGACCAGGGGACGCAGTATTTT. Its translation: CASSSALFDQGTQYF.

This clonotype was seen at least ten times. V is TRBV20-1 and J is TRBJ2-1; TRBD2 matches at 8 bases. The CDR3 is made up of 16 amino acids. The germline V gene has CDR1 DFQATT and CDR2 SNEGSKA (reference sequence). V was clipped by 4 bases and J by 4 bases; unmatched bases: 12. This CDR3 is CSAKVPRGGRYNEQFF. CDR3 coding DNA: TGCAGTGCTAAAGTCCCGAGGGGCGGGAGGTACAATGAGCAGTTCTTC.

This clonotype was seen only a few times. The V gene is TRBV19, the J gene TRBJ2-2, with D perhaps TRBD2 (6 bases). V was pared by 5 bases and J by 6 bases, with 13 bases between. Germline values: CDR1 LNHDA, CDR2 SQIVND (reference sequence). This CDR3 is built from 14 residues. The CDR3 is CASSGGTLAGELFF. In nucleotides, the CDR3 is TGTGCCAGTAGTGGCGGGACGCTGGCCGGGGAGCTGTTTTTT.

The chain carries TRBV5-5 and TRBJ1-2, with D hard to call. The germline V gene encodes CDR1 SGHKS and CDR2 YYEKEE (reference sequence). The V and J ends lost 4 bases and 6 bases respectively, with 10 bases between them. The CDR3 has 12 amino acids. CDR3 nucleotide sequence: TGTGCCAGCAGCGTGGAAGGGAATGGCTACACCTTC. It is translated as CASSVEGNGYTF.

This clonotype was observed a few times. DNA for the CDR3: TGTGCCAGCAGCTTTCTAGCGGGAGTAGGTGGACAAGAGACCCAGTACTTC. Translation: CASSFLAGVGGQETQYF. This rearrangement joins TRBV7-9 to TRBJ2-5, with TRBD2 identical over 10 bases. Trimming took 3 bases from V and 2 from J; bases not matched to a gene: 9. CDR1 and CDR2 (germline): SEHNR, FQNEAQ (reference sequence). The CDR3 has 17 amino acids.

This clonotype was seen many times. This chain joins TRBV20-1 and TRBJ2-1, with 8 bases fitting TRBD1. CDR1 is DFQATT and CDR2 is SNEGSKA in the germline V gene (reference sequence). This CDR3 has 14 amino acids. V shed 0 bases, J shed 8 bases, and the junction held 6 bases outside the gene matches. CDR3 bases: TGCAGTGCTAGAGATTTGGACAGGGTCCATGAGCAGTTCTTC. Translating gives CSARDLDRVHEQFF.

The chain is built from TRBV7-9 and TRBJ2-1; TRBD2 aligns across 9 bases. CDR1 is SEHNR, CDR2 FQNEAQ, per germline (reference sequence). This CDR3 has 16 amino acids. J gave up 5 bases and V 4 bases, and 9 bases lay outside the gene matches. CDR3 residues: CASSSPPSGINNEQFF. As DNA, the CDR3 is TGTGCCAGCAGCTCCCCCCCTAGCGGGATCAACAATGAGCAGTTCTTC.

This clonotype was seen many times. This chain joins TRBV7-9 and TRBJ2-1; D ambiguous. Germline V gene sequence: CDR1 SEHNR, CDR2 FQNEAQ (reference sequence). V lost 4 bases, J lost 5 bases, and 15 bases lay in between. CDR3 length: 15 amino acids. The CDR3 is CASSSTRHWNNEQFF. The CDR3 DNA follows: TGTGCCAGCAGCTCGACCAGACACTGGAACAATGAGCAGTTCTTC.

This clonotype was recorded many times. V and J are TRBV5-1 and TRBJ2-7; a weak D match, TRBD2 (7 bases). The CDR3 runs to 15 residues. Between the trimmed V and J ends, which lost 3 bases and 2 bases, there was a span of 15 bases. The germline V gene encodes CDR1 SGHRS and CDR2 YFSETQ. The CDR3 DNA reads TGCGCCAGCAGCTGGGGGGGCAGTAACCCCTACGAGCAGTACTTC. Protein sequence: CASSWGGSNPYEQYF.

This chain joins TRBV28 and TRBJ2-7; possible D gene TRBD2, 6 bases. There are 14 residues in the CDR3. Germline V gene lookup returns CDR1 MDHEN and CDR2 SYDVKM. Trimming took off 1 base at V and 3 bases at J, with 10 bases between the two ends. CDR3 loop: CASSLSGDVYEQYF. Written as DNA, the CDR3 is TGTGCCAGCAGTTTATCGGGGGACGTCTACGAGCAGTACTTC.

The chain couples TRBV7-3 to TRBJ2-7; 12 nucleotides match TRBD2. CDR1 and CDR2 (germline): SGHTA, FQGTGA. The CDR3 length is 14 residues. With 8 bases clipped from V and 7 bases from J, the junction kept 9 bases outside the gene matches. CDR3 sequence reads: CASSRLAGDQEQYF. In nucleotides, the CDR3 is TGTGCCAGCTCGAGACTAGCGGGGGACCAAGAGCAGTACTTC.

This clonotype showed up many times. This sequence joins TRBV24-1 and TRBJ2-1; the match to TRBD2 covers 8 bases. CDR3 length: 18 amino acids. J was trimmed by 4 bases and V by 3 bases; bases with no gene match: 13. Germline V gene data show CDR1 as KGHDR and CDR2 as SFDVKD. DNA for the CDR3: TGTGCCACCAGTGATCGGGGCGGGAGGATTACGGAGTACAATGAGCAGTTCTTC. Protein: CATSDRGGRITEYNEQFF.

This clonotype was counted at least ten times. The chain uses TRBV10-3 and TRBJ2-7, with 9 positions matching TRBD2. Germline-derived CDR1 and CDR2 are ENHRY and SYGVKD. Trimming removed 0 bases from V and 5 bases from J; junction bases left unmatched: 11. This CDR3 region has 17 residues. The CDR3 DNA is TGTGCCATCAGTGAGTCGGGCGGCGGGAGGGCCGGGGACGAGCAGTACTTC. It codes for CAISESGGGRAGDEQYF.